A single sample gave rise to the 21 T cell receptor beta chains below, sequenced in a study of T cells in Graves' hyperthyroidism and ophthalmopathy (dated by TCRdb to 2018 to 2020). The method was multiplex PCR. TCRdb shows the sequencer as Illumina HiSeq 2000. Amplification of TCR beta CDR3 regions was carried out from RNA transcripts. A first-round RT-PCR of the TCR CDR3 used the HTBI primer set with the Qiagen OneStep RT-PCR kit. The raw public data were reprocessed by TCRdb itself: fastp quality trimming at Q25, MiXCR clonotype calling, in-frame beta chains only. Entries that share a CDR3 protein sequence are merged under the most common genes and DNA. The table for this sample lists 300,000 to 350,000 distinct CDR3 sequences; 15% to 20% of them were counted only once. The ten largest clones take up 49% of the sample. The sequencing input was blood. The source is a woman aged 50 to 65 with Graves' hyperthyroidism.

The chain is built from TRBV7-9 and TRBJ1-2, with 9 nucleotides matching TRBD1. The CDR3 covers 16 residues. Germline V CDR1 and CDR2: SEHNR, FQNEAQ (reference sequence). V gave up 5 bases and J gave up 8 bases; unmatched junction bases: 15. Written as DNA, the CDR3 is TGTGCCAGCAGCCCCTATGGTTACAGGGGGCCACAAGGCTACACCTTC. This encodes CASSPYGYRGPQGYTF.

With respect to this clonotype: This may come from a read error, since a much larger clone is one base off. The genes are TRBV11-2 and TRBJ2-5, with D perhaps TRBD2 (7 bases). The germline gives CDR1 SGHAT, CDR2 FQNNGV. CDR3 length equals 14 residues. V lost 5 bases to trimming and J lost 6 bases, with 16 bases between them. The CDR3 nucleotides are TGTGCCAGCAGCGATGGGGGGGCCCAGAAGACCCAGTACTTC. It is translated as CASSDGGAQKTQYF. Combining the CDR3 with reference TRBV11-2 and TRBJ2-5 gives the whole variable domain EAGVAQSPRYKIIEKRQSVAFWCNPISGHATLYWYQQILGQGPKLLIQFQNNGVVDDSQLPKDRFSAERLKGVDSTLKIQPAKLEDSAVYLCASSDGGAQKTQYFGPGTRLLVL.

The CDR3 spells CASSPQAGVSEQYF. The CDR3, as DNA: TGCGCCAGCAGCCCGCAAGCGGGAGTGAGCGAGCAGTACTTC. V gene TRBV5-1 combines with J gene TRBJ2-7; 8 nucleotides line up with TRBD2. Looked up from germline, CDR1 is SGHRS and CDR2 is YFSETQ. J was trimmed by 6 bases and V by 4 bases; bases with no gene match: 9. The CDR3 contains 14 residues.

This sequence joins TRBV4-1 and TRBJ2-7; 7 bases are shared with TRBD2. With V trimmed by 0 bases and J by 2 bases, 10 bases remained unmatched. Per germline, CDR1 MGHRA and CDR2 YSYEKL. CDR3 length: 17 amino acids. The CDR3 nucleotides read TGCGCCAGCAGCCAAGATCAGGCTAGCGGAACCACCTACGAGCAGTACTTC. The encoded protein is CASSQDQASGTTYEQYF.

The CDR3 DNA reads as TGTGCCAGCACCTGGGGGGGAGCTAACTATGGCTACACCTTC. Translation gives CASTWGGANYGYTF. This chain links TRBV6-1 with TRBJ1-2, with a possible D match to TRBD1 (5 bases). V was shortened by 7 bases and J by 0 bases, with 12 bases between the two germline ends. This CDR3 region has 14 residues. CDR1 is MNHNS and CDR2 is SASEGT in the germline V gene.

The table lists this clonotype with many counts. The chain carries TRBV6-1 and TRBJ2-7; 8 bases agree with TRBD2. Germline CDR1 is MNHNS and CDR2 is SASEGT. Unmatched junction bases numbered 5, after V lost 8 bases and J lost 2 bases. The CDR3 contains 13 residues. CDR3 DNA sequence: TGTGCCAGCTCCAAGCGGGAGCCCTACGAGCAGTACTTC. Its protein is CASSKREPYEQYF.

This clonotype has ten or more counts. The chain joins TRBV18 to TRBJ1-5, with a weak D call TRBD1 (6 bases). The CDR3 length is 15 residues. Trimming left V 2 bases short and J 3 bases short, with 11 bases between. Germline V gene data show CDR1 as KGHSH and CDR2 as LQKENI. CDR3 loop: CASSPNGQINQPQHF. The DNA of the CDR3 is TGTGCCAGCTCACCAAACGGACAGATCAATCAGCCCCAGCATTTT.

CDR3 amino acids: CASSGQGVENSPLHF. The CDR3 DNA is TGTGCCAGCAGTGGGCAGGGCGTAGAGAATTCACCCCTCCACTTT. The chain recombines TRBV6-1 with TRBJ1-6, with D possibly TRBD1 on 5 matching bases. Germline V gives CDR1 MNHNS, CDR2 SASEGT. The CDR3 has 15 residues. V lost 4 bases to trimming and J lost 7 bases, with 14 bases between them.

This clonotype was recorded many times. The chain uses TRBV18 and TRBJ2-5; the D is unclear. This CDR3 spans 14 amino acids. V gave up 4 bases and J gave up 2 bases, with 11 bases separating them. Germline CDR1 and CDR2: KGHSH and LQKENI. The CDR3 is CASSQTGPQETQYF. The CDR3, as DNA: TGTGCCAGCTCACAGACCGGGCCGCAAGAGACCCAGTACTTC.

This clonotype has a count of ten or more. This rearrangement joins TRBV10-3 to TRBJ2-7; 8 bases agree with TRBD1. Germline loops: CDR1 ENHRY, CDR2 SYGVKD. The CDR3 totals 13 residues. J lost 3 bases, V lost 4 bases, and 2 bases had no gene match. The CDR3 DNA sequence: TGTGCCATCAGTGTTGGACAGGGCTACGAGCAGTACGTC. Encoded protein: CAISVGQGYEQYV.

Notes on this clonotype: This could be a read error, since a much larger clone is one nucleotide away. The chain has TRBV4-1 and TRBJ1-2, with D possibly being TRBD1 (5 bases). This CDR3 is built from 16 residues. Germline values: CDR1 MGHRA, CDR2 YSYEKL. Trimming took off 4 bases at V and 3 bases at J, with 18 bases between the two ends. The CDR3 DNA is TGCGCCAGCAGCCGCCTCCCTCAGGGTTTGCACTATGGCTACACCTTC. It is translated as CASSRLPQGLHYGYTF.

This clonotype was observed a few times. V and J are TRBV6-1 and TRBJ1-1; weak D call: TRBD1 (6 bases). Deletions cut 6 bases from V and 5 bases from J, with 13 bases between. The CDR3 contains 13 residues. Germline V lookup: CDR1 MNHNS, CDR2 SASEGT. As DNA, the CDR3 is TGTGCCAGCAGCCTGTACAGGGAAACTGAAGCTTTCTTT. Translated, it gives CASSLYRETEAFF.

A few counts support this clonotype. This sequence joins TRBV5-1 and TRBJ2-5, with D unresolved. V lost 0 bases, J lost 5 bases, and 8 bases lay in between. From germline, CDR1 is SGHRS and CDR2 YFSETQ. CDR3 size: 13 residues. The chain's CDR3 is CASSLEGLETQYF. The CDR3 DNA follows: TGCGCCAGCAGCTTGGAAGGGTTGGAGACCCAGTACTTC.

The chain employs TRBV20-1 and TRBJ2-7; D gene ambiguous. CDR3 length: 13 amino acids. The germline V gene encodes CDR1 DFQATT and CDR2 SNEGSKA (reference sequence). Trimming removed 3 bases from V and 6 bases from J, with 15 bases in between. CDR3 protein: CSASAFPPSEQYF. The CDR3 DNA is TGCAGTGCTAGCGCTTTCCCCCCTTCCGAGCAGTACTTC.

The table lists this clonotype with many counts. The chain is built from TRBV10-3 and TRBJ2-3; D unresolved. Germline V gene lookup returns CDR1 ENHRY and CDR2 SYGVKD. This CDR3 contains 15 residues. V lost 4 bases to trimming and J lost 0 bases, with 11 bases between them. The CDR3 is CAISVAGHSTDTQYF. In DNA, the CDR3 is TGTGCCATCAGTGTCGCCGGGCACAGCACAGATACGCAGTATTTT.

This clonotype was found a few times. The rearrangement links TRBV4-1 to TRBJ2-1; a weak D match, TRBD2 (6 bases). This CDR3 is built from 16 residues. Trimming stripped 1 base from V and 10 bases from J, with 20 bases between. Germline CDR1 MGHRA, CDR2 YSYEKL. As DNA, the CDR3 is TGCGCCAGCAGCCAAGGCCCGGGTGGCGGGGCGGGGGAGCAGTTCTTC. It is translated as CASSQGPGGGAGEQFF.

This clonotype was counted ten times or more. CDR3 residues: CSAKVPSGHTDTQYF. The CDR3 DNA sequence: TGCAGTGCTAAAGTACCTAGCGGGCACACAGATACGCAGTATTTT. V is TRBV20-1 and J is TRBJ2-3, with 8 bases lining up with TRBD2. V lost 4 bases to trimming and J lost 2 bases; unmatched junction nucleotides: 8. This CDR3 is built from 15 residues. Germline CDR1 is DFQATT and CDR2 is SNEGSKA (reference sequence).

The chain joins TRBV14 to TRBJ2-2, with a weak D call TRBD2 (7 bases). Germline loops: CDR1 SGHDN, CDR2 FVKESK. Trimming took off 0 bases at V and 0 bases at J, with 23 bases between the two ends. The CDR3 is 21 residues long. CDR3 sequence (DNA): TGTGCCAGCAGCCAAGATTCAGGGGTATGGCGGGGGCCGGCGAACACCGGGGAGCTGTTTTTT. This sequence encodes CASSQDSGVWRGPANTGELFF.

This clonotype was seen many times. The chain carries TRBV5-1 and TRBJ2-3; D is ambiguous. V was cut by 5 bases and J by 5 bases, with 18 bases left in between. The CDR3 runs to 15 residues. Germline values: CDR1 SGHRS, CDR2 YFSETQ. The CDR3 sequence is CASSLGTNYGDTQYF. CDR3 in DNA: TGCGCCAGCAGTCTAGGAACAAACTACGGAGATACGCAGTATTTT. Variable domain in full (rest from reference TRBV5-1 and TRBJ2-3): KAGVTQTPRYLIKTRGQQVTLSCSPISGHRSVSWYQQTPGQGLQFLFEYFSETQRNKGNFPGRFSGRQFSNSRSEMNVSTLELGDSALYLCASSLGTNYGDTQYFGPGTRLTVL.

This clonotype has a count of ten or more. This chain joins TRBV6-1 and TRBJ2-7, with 8 nucleotides matching TRBD2. Germline V gene sequence: CDR1 MNHNS, CDR2 SASEGT. V shed 5 bases and J 4 bases; nucleotides not matched to a gene: 4. CDR3 size: 13 residues. The CDR3 coding sequence is TGTGCCAGCAGTCCCGGGGGGGGGTACGAGCAGTACTTC. This sequence encodes CASSPGGGYEQYF.

This clonotype was counted ten times or more. V usage is TRBV12-3 or TRBV12-4 and J usage is TRBJ1-2, with 8 bases aligning to TRBD1. There are 13 residues in the CDR3. V lost 4 bases to trimming and J lost 5 bases; unmatched junction nucleotides: 3. CDR3 in amino acids: CASSSGGAYGYTF. In DNA, the CDR3 is TGTGCCAGCAGTTCAGGGGGCGCGTATGGCTACACCTTC.